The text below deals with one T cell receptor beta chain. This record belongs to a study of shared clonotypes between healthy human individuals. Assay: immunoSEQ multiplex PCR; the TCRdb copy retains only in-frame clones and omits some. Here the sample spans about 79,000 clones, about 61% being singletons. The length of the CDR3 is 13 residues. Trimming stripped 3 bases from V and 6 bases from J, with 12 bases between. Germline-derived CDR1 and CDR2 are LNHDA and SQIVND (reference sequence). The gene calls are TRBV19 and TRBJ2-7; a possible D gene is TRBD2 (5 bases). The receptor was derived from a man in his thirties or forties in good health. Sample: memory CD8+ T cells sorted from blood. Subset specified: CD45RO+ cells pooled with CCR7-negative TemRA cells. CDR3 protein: CASSIRSGSEQYF. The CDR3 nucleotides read TGTGCCAGTAGTATTCGGTCGGGAAGCGAGCAGTACTTC.